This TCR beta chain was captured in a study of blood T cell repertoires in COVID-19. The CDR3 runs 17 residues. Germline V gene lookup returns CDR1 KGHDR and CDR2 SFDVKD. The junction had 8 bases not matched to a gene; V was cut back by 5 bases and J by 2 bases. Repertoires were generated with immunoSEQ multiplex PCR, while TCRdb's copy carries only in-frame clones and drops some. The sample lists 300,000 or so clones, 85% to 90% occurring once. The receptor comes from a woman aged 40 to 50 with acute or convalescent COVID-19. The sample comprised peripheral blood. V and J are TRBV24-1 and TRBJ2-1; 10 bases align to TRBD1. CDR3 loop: CATSGAGTGDPYNEQFF. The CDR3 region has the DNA TGTGCCACCAGTGGGGCCGGGACAGGGGATCCCTACAATGAGCAGTTCTTC.